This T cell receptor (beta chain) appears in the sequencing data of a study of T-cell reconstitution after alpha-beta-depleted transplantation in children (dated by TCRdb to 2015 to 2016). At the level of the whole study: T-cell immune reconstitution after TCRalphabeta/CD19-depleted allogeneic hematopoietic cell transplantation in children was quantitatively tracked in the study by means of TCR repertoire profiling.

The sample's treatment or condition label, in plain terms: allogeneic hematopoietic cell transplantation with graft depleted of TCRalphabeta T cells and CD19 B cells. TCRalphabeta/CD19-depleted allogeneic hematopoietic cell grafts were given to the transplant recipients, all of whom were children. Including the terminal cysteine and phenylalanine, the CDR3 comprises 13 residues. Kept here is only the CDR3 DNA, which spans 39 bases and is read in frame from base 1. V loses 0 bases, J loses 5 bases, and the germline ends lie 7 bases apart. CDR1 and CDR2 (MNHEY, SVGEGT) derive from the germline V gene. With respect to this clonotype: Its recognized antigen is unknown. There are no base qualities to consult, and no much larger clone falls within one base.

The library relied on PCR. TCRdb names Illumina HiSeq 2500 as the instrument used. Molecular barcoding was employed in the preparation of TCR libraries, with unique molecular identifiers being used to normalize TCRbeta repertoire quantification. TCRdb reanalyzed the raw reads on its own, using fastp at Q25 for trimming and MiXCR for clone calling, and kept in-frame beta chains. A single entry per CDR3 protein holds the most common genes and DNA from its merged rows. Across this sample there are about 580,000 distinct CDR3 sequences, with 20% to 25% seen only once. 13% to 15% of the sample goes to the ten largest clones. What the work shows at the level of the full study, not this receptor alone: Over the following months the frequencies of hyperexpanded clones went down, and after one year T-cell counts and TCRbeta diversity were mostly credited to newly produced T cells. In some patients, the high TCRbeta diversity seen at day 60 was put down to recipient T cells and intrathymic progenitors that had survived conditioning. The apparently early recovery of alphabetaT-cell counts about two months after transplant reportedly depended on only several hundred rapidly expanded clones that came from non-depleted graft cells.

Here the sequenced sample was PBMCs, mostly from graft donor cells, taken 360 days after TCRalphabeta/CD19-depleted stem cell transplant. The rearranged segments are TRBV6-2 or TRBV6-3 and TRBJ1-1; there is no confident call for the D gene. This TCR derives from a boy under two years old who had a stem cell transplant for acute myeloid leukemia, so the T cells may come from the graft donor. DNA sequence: TGTGCCAGCAGTTACTCACTGGGGACTGAAGCTTTCTTT. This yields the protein CASSYSLGTEAFF.